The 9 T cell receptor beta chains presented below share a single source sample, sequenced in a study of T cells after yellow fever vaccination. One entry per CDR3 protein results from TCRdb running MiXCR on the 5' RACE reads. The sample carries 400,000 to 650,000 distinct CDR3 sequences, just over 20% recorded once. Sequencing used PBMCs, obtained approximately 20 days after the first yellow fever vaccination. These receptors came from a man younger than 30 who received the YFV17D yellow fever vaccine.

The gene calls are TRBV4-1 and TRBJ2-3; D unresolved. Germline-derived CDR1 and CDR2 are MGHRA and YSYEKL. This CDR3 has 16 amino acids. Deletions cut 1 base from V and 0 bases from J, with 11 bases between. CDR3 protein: CASSQATVLSTDTQYF. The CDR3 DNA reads TGCGCCAGCAGCCAAGCTACAGTTTTAAGCACAGATACGCAGTATTTT.

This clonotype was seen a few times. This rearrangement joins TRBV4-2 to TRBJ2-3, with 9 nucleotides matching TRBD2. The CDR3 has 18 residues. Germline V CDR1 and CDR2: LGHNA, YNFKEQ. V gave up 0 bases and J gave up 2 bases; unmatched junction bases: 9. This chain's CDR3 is CASSQDRISGGTTDTQYF. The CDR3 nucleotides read TGTGCCAGCAGCCAAGATAGGATCAGCGGGGGGACCACAGATACGCAGTATTTT.

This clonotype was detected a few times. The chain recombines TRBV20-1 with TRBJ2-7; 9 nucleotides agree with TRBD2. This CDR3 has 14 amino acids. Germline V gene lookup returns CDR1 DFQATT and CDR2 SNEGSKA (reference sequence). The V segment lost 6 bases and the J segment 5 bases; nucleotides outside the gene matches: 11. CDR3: CSAQRTSESDEQYV. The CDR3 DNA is TGCAGTGCCCAACGGACTAGCGAGTCGGACGAGCAGTACGTC.

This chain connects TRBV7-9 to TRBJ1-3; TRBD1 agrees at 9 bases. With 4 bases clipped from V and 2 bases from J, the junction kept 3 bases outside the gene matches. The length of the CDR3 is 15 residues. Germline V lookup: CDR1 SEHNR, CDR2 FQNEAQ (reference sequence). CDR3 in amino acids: CASSSRDRAGNTIYF. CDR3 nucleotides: TGTGCCAGCAGCTCCCGGGACAGGGCTGGAAACACCATATATTTT.

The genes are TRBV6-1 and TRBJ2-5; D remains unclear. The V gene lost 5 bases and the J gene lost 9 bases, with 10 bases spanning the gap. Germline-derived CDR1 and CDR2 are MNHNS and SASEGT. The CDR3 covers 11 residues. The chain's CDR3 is CASSFSWAQYF. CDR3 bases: TGTGCCAGCAGTTTCTCCTGGGCCCAGTACTTC.

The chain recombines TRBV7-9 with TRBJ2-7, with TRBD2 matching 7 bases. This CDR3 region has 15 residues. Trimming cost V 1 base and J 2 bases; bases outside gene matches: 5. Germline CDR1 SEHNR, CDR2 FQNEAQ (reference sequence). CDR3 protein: CASSLVVGGAYEQYF. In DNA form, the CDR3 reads TGTGCCAGCAGCTTAGTGGTGGGGGGGGCCTACGAGCAGTACTTC.

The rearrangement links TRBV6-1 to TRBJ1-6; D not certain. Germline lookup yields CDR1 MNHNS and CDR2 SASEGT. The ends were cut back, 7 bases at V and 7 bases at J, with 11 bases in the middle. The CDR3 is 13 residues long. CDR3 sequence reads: CASKLGWNSPLHF. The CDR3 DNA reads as TGTGCCAGCAAGCTAGGATGGAATTCACCCCTCCACTTT.

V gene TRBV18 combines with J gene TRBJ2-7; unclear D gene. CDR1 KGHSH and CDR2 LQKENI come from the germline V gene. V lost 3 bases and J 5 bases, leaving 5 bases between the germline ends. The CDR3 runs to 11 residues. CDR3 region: CASSPHHEQYF. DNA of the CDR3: TGTGCCAGCTCACCGCACCACGAGCAGTACTTC.

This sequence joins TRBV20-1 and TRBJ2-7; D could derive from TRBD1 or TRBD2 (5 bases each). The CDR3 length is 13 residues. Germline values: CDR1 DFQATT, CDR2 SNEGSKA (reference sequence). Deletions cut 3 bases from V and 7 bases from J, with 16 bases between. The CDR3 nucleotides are TGCAGTGCTAGTTGGCACGGGGCTGGTGAGCAGTACTTC. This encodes CSASWHGAGEQYF.